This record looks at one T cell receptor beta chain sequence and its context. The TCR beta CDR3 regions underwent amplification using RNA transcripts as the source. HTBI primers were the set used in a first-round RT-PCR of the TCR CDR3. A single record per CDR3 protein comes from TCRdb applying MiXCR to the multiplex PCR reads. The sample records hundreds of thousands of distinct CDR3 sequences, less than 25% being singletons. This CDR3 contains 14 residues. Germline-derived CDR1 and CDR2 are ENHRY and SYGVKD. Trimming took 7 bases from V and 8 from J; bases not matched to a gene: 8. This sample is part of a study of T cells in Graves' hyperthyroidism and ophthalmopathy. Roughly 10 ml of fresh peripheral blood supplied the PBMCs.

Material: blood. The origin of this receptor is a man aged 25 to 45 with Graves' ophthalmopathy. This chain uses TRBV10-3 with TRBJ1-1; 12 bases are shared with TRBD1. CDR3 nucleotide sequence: TGTGCCATCAAACCGGGACAGGGGGCTTTCGAAGCTTTCTTT. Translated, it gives CAIKPGQGAFEAFF.